These 14 T cell receptor beta chains came from one sample sequenced in a study of T cell responses to AZD1222 COVID-19 vaccine. Profiling relied on immunoSEQ multiplex PCR, and the TCRdb table lists in-frame clones only, not all of them. The table shows roughly 190,000 clones, with roughly nine tenths occurring only once. The sequenced sample was peripheral blood, obtained 28 days after the second AZD1222 dose. The receptors shown here come from an adult who received the AZD1222 COVID-19 vaccine.

This chain connects TRBV27 to TRBJ2-7; 8 nucleotides match TRBD2. This CDR3 has 18 residues. The V segment lost 5 bases and the J segment 3 bases; nucleotides outside the gene matches: 18. Germline V lookup: CDR1 MNHEY, CDR2 SMNVEV (reference sequence). In DNA, the CDR3 is TGTGCCAGCAGTAGCACGGGATTTACCGGGACTAGAGGCTACGAGCAGTACTTC. It specifies CASSSTGFTGTRGYEQYF.

The V call is TRBV7-9, the J call TRBJ1-2, with 7 nucleotides matching TRBD1. Germline V gene lookup returns CDR1 SEHNR and CDR2 FQNEAQ (reference sequence). The CDR3 sequence is 17 residues long. Losses at the gene ends were 3 bases for V and 2 bases for J; bases not matched to a gene: 12. The CDR3 coding sequence is TGTGCCAGCAGCTTTGGAGGGAGACAGGGAAGGAACTATGGCTACACCTTC. This sequence encodes CASSFGGRQGRNYGYTF.

The rearrangement links TRBV3-1 (or the pseudogene TRBV3-2) to TRBJ2-7; TRBD2 is a possible D gene (6 bases). Trimming left V 1 base short and J 3 bases short, with 13 bases between. The CDR3 spans 15 residues. Per the germline V gene, CDR1 is LGHDT and CDR2 is YNNKEL (reference sequence). CDR3 protein: CASSQGGGAGYEQYF. Here the CDR3 DNA reads TGTGCCAGCAGCCAAGGAGGCGGGGCTGGCTACGAGCAGTACTTC.

This chain connects TRBV11-2 to TRBJ1-2; 9 nucleotides match TRBD1. The V and J ends lost 3 bases and 0 bases, in that order; junction bases with no gene match: 2. Looked up from germline, CDR1 is SGHAT and CDR2 is FQNNGV. This CDR3 is built from 15 residues. CDR3 nucleotides: TGTGCCAGCAGCTTTACAGGGGGCCCTAACTATGGCTACACCTTC. Its translation is CASSFTGGPNYGYTF.

This chain joins TRBV2 and TRBJ2-4, with D unclear. This CDR3 is built from 15 residues. Germline CDR1 and CDR2: SNHLY and FYNNEI. V was trimmed by 6 bases and J by 1 base, leaving 13 bases between them. The CDR3 region has the DNA TGTGCCAGCAGAGGTACACAGTTTGCCAAAAACATTCAGTACTTC. Its protein is CASRGTQFAKNIQYF.

The chain employs TRBV6-1 and TRBJ1-2; D is perhaps TRBD1 (6 bases). Germline V CDR1 and CDR2: MNHNS, SASEGT. The CDR3 runs 17 residues. Deletions cut 2 bases from V and 8 bases from J, with 24 bases between. The CDR3 DNA is TGTGCCAGCAGTGAATTCGTTAGGGGGACCACGGTTCACGGCTACACCTTC. This codes for CASSEFVRGTTVHGYTF.

J is TRBJ2-1 and V is TRBV10-2, with D perhaps matching TRBD2 (6 bases). Looked up from germline, CDR1 is WSHSY and CDR2 is SAAADI. The CDR3 extends over 14 amino acids. V was cut by 2 bases and J by 9 bases, with 14 bases left in between. The CDR3 DNA sequence: TGCGCCAGCAGTGAGACCCCCGGGCGGGGTGAGCAGTTCTTC. This encodes CASSETPGRGEQFF.

This sequence joins TRBV14 and TRBJ2-1, with 8 bases identical to TRBD2. This CDR3 contains 15 residues. Trimming took 4 bases from V and 6 from J; bases not matched to a gene: 8. CDR1 SGHDN and CDR2 FVKESK come from the germline V gene. CDR3 bases: TGTGCCAGCAGCCCTGGACTAGCATTGAGCAATGAGCAGTTCTTC. Its translation: CASSPGLALSNEQFF.

The chain combines TRBV24-1 with TRBJ2-3; D is possibly TRBD1 or TRBD2 (6 bases each). V was cut by 8 bases and J by 2 bases, with 13 bases left in between. This CDR3 spans 14 amino acids. Germline loops: CDR1 KGHDR, CDR2 SFDVKD. CDR3 DNA sequence: TGTGCCACCAAGGAGGGGACAAACACAGATACGCAGTATTTT. This translates into CATKEGTNTDTQYF.

V and J are TRBV6-6 and TRBJ1-6; TRBD1 aligns across 7 bases. The CDR3 length is 15 residues. V shed 5 bases, J shed 6 bases, and the junction held 7 bases outside the gene matches. Germline CDR1 and CDR2: MNHNY and SVGAGI (reference sequence). Here the CDR3 reads CASSHRDSSNSPLHF. In nucleotides, the CDR3 is TGTGCCAGCAGTCACCGGGACAGTTCTAATTCACCCCTCCACTTT.

In DNA form, the CDR3 reads TGTGCCAGCAGCTTTAGTCAGATCTCCTACGAGCAGTACTTC. Translated, it gives CASSFSQISYEQYF. The chain is built from TRBV7-2 and TRBJ2-7; D call uncertain. V lost 3 bases and J 0 bases, leaving 9 bases between the germline ends. CDR3 length: 14 residues. Germline assignment: CDR1 SGHTA and CDR2 FQGNSA.

This chain joins TRBV7-2 and TRBJ1-1; tentatively, D is TRBD1 (6 bases). This CDR3 has 15 amino acids. V was clipped by 4 bases and J by 1 base, with 13 bases between them. The V gene's germline CDR1 is SGHTA and CDR2 FQGNSA. This CDR3 reads CASSSQGWANTEAFF. The DNA for the CDR3 is TGTGCCAGCAGCTCACAGGGTTGGGCGAACACTGAAGCTTTCTTT.

The V and J genes are TRBV7-9 and TRBJ1-1; 7 bases are shared with TRBD1. The V gene end was trimmed by 5 bases and the J gene end by 4 bases; junction bases not matched to a gene: 13. CDR1 is SEHNR, CDR2 FQNEAQ, per germline (reference sequence). The CDR3 has 16 residues. CDR3 DNA sequence: TGTGCCAGCAGCCTAGGAAAGGGGGCTTTAGGCACTGAAGCTTTCTTT. Residues: CASSLGKGALGTEAFF.

The J gene is TRBJ2-5, the V gene TRBV3-1 (or the pseudogene TRBV3-2), with a possible D match to TRBD1 (5 bases). V was trimmed by 6 bases and J by 1 base, leaving 9 bases between them. The V gene's germline CDR1 is LGHDT and CDR2 YNNKEL (reference sequence). This CDR3 is 13 amino acids long. The CDR3 bases are TGTGCCAGCAGATTTCAGGGCCAAGAGACCCAGTACTTC. Translating gives CASRFQGQETQYF.